The 5 T cell receptor beta chains below were found in one sample sequenced in a study of T cells in localized non-small cell lung cancer. Method: immunoSEQ multiplex PCR; TCRdb's copy keeps in-frame clones and lacks some. The table records roughly 8,400 clones, 90% to 95% of them present only once. The sample in question was peripheral blood mononuclear cells, obtained before any cancer treatment. The receptors were sampled from a male donor older than 55 with stage II lung adenocarcinoma.

This clone came up once. The chain carries TRBV7-2 and TRBJ2-4; D not certain. CDR1 is SGHTA and CDR2 is FQGNSA in the germline V gene. With 1 base removed from V and 2 bases from J, the gap between germline ends came to 6 bases. The CDR3 totals 14 residues. In DNA form, the CDR3 reads TGTGCCAGCAGCTTAGACAAAACCAAAAACATTCAGTACTTC. Translation: CASSLDKTKNIQYF.

The chain is built from TRBV5-6 and TRBJ1-1; D not certain. The CDR3 runs to 13 residues. Germline V gives CDR1 SGHDT, CDR2 YYEEEE. The V end lost 3 bases, the J end lost 2 bases, and 8 bases lay between the germline ends. CDR3 loop: CASSSDFNTEAFF. Written as DNA, the CDR3 is TGTGCCAGCAGCTCGGACTTTAACACTGAAGCTTTCTTT.

CDR3 in DNA: TGCGCCAGCAGCCGGGGGACTTTGCTAACAGATACGCAGTATTTT. This codes for CASSRGTLLTDTQYF. V gene TRBV4-3 combines with J gene TRBJ2-3; perhaps TRBD2 as D (6 bases). V was trimmed by 4 bases and J by 3 bases, leaving 14 bases between them. The CDR3 loop spans 15 amino acids. Germline V gives CDR1 LGHNA, CDR2 YSLEER.

The count of this clone is one. The chain carries TRBV27 and TRBJ1-2; 9 bases fit TRBD1. Per germline, CDR1 MNHEY and CDR2 SMNVEV (reference sequence). The CDR3 runs to 15 residues. J gave up 7 bases and V 9 bases, and 15 bases lay outside the gene matches. Here the CDR3 DNA reads TGTGCCAGTAGGATGGCGAAGGACAGGGGCCTTGGCTACACCTTC. Translated: CASRMAKDRGLGYTF.

The chain recombines TRBV7-8 with TRBJ1-2; D is unclear. This CDR3 contains 14 residues. Germline V gives CDR1 SGHVS, CDR2 FQNEAQ. Between the trimmed V and J ends, which lost 7 bases and 2 bases, there was a span of 14 bases. CDR3 region: CASTPGNLNYGYTF. The DNA of the CDR3 is TGTGCCAGCACCCCTGGGAACCTCAACTATGGCTACACCTTC.